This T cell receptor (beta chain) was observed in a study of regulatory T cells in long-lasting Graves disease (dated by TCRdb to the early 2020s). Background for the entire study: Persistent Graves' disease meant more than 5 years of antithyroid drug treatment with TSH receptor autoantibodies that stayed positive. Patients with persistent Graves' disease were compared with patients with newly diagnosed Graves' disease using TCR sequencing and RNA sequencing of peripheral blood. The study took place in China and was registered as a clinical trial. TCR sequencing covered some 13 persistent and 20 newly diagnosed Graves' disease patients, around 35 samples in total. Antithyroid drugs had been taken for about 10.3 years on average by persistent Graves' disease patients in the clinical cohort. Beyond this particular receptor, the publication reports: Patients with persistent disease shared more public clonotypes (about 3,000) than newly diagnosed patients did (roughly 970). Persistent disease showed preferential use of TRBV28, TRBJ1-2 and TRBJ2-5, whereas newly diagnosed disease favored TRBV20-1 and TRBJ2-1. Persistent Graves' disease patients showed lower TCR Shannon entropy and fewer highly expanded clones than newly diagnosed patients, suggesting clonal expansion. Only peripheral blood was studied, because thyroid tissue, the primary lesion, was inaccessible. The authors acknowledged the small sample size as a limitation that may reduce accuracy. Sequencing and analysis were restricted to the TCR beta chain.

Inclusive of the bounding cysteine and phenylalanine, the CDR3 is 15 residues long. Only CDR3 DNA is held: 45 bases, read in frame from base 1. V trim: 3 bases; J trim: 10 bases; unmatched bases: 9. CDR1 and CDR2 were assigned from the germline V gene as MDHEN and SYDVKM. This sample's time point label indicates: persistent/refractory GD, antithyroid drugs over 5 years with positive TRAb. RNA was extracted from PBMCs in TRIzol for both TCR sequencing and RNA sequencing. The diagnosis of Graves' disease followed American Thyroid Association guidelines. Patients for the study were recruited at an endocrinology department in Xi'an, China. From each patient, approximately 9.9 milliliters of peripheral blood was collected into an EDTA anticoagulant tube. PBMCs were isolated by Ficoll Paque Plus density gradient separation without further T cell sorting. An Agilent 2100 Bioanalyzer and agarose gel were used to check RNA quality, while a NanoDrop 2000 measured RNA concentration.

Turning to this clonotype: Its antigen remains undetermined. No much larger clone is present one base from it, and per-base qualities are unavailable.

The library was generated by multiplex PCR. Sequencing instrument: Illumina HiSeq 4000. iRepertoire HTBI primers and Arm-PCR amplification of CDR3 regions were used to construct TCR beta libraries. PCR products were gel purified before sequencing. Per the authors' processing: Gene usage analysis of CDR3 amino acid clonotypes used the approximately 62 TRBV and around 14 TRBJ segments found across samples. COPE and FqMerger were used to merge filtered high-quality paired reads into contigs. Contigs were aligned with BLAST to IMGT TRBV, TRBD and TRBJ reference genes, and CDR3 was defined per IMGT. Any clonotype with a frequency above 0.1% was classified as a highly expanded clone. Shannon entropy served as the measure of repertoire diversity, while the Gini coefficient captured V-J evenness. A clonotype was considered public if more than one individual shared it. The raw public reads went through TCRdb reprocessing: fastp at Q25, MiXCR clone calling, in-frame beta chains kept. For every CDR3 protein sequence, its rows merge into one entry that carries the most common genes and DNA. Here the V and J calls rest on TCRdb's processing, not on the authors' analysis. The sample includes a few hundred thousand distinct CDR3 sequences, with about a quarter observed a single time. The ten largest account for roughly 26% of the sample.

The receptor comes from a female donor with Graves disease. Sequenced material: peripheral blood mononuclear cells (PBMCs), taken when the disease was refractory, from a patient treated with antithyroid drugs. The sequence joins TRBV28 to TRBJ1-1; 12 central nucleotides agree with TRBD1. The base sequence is TGTGCCAGCAGTTTGGGGACAGGGGGCGCAGACTCAGCTTTCTTT. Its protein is CASSLGTGGADSAFF.